Listed here are 13 T cell receptor beta chains from one sample, sequenced in a study of blood T cell repertoires in COVID-19. Clones were sequenced by immunoSEQ multiplex PCR, and TCRdb holds only the in-frame ones, with some missing. The table records approximately 150,000 clones, 87% of them present only once. Input material: PBMCs or T cells enriched from blood (not recorded which). All receptors come from a middle-aged woman who had been exposed to COVID-19.

The J gene is TRBJ2-3, the V gene TRBV3-1 (or the pseudogene TRBV3-2); 7 positions match TRBD2. J lost 2 bases, V lost 3 bases, and 5 bases had no gene match. The CDR3 contains 15 residues. Germline CDR1 and CDR2: LGHDT and YNNKEL (reference sequence). The CDR3 coding sequence is TGTGCCAGCAGCCAGCAGGGACTATACACAGATACGCAGTATTTT. Encoded protein: CASSQQGLYTDTQYF.

The rearrangement uses TRBV9 and TRBJ2-3, with a tentative D call TRBD2 (5 bases). CDR1 is SGDLS and CDR2 is YYNGEE in the germline V gene. This CDR3 has 15 residues. Trimming removed 6 bases at V and 2 bases at J, with 16 bases between. The CDR3 nucleotides read TGTGCCAGCACCCCCGAGGGCCGCAACACAGATACGCAGTATTTT. It yields the protein CASTPEGRNTDTQYF.

This sequence joins TRBV7-2 and TRBJ2-5; D not certain. Per the germline V gene, CDR1 is SGHTA and CDR2 is FQGNSA. V lost 0 bases and J 5 bases, leaving 7 bases between the germline ends. The CDR3 runs to 13 residues. DNA for the CDR3: TGTGCCAGCAGCTTAGCACACGGGGAGACCCAGTACTTC. It yields the protein CASSLAHGETQYF.

The V and J genes are TRBV4-3 and TRBJ2-3; D not certain. In germline, CDR1 is LGHNA, CDR2 YSLEER. Trimming cost V 0 bases and J 2 bases, with 6 bases left between them. CDR3 length: 14 amino acids. CDR3: CASSQDWHTDTQYF. CDR3 DNA: TGCGCCAGCAGCCAAGATTGGCACACAGATACGCAGTATTTT.

The rearrangement uses TRBV12-5 and TRBJ2-5; possibly TRBD2 for D (6 bases). Per the germline V gene, CDR1 is LGHNT and CDR2 is FRNRAP. This CDR3 has 13 amino acids. The V end was cut by 6 bases, the J end by 5 bases, with 13 bases between. The CDR3 loop is CASGRGQTETQYF. CDR3 DNA sequence: TGTGCTAGTGGGCGGGGCCAGACGGAGACCCAGTACTTC.

This chain uses TRBV12-5 with TRBJ1-3; 7 nucleotides line up with TRBD1. CDR1 and CDR2 (germline): LGHNT, FRNRAP. The V and J ends lost 8 bases and 2 bases, in that order; junction bases with no gene match: 6. The CDR3 runs 14 residues. The CDR3 nucleotides read TGTGCTAGTTCTCTAACAGGGGCTGGAAACACCATATATTTT. This gives the protein CASSLTGAGNTIYF.

CDR3 DNA: TGTGCCAGCAGGATTGCGACAGATTCACCCCTCCACTTT. It specifies CASRIATDSPLHF. The chain recombines TRBV2 with TRBJ1-6; D possibly corresponds to TRBD1 (5 bases). This CDR3 has 13 amino acids. Germline lookup yields CDR1 SNHLY and CDR2 FYNNEI. Trimming shortened V by 6 bases and J by 8 bases, and 11 bases separated the two germline ends. The full variable domain, in which reference TRBV2 and TRBJ1-6 provide the parts outside the CDR3, is EPEVTQTPSHQVTQMGQEVILRCVPISNHLYFYWYRQILGQKVEFLVSFYNNEISEKSEIFDDQFSVERPDGSNFTLKIRSTKLEDSAMYFCASRIATDSPLHFGNGTRLTVT.

The chain combines TRBV6-2 or TRBV6-3 with TRBJ2-3; 8 bases match TRBD1. Germline CDR1 MNHEY, CDR2 SVGEGT. V lost 6 bases and J lost 2; bases outside the gene matches: 10. This CDR3 has 16 residues. CDR3 protein: CASSPDRVGLTDTQYF. Written as DNA, the CDR3 is TGTGCCAGCAGCCCGGACAGGGTGGGACTCACAGATACGCAGTATTTT.

The gene calls are TRBV28 and TRBJ2-7, with a weak D call TRBD2 (5 bases). The germline CDR1 and CDR2 sequences are MDHEN and SYDVKM. Trimming pared 1 base from V and 5 bases from J, leaving 15 bases between. The CDR3 spans 15 residues. CDR3 amino acids: CASSLSASQIDEQYF. The CDR3 bases are TGTGCCAGCAGTTTATCCGCTAGCCAGATTGACGAGCAGTACTTC.

The rearrangement uses TRBV18 and TRBJ1-5; weak D call: TRBD1 (6 bases). In germline, CDR1 is KGHSH, CDR2 LQKENI. Between the trimmed V and J ends, which lost 6 bases and 7 bases, there was a span of 28 bases. The CDR3 is 18 residues long. This CDR3 is CASSQAGGQGSFLQPQHF. The CDR3 coding sequence is TGTGCCAGCTCTCAAGCCGGGGGGCAGGGGAGCTTTTTGCAGCCCCAGCATTTT.

V usage is TRBV2 and J usage is TRBJ1-6; D ambiguous. The CDR3 has 16 residues. V was trimmed by 3 bases and J by 0 bases, leaving 9 bases between them. Per the germline V gene, CDR1 is SNHLY and CDR2 is FYNNEI. The CDR3 reads CASSEGGSSYNSPLHF. In DNA, the CDR3 is TGTGCCAGCAGTGAGGGAGGGAGCTCCTATAATTCACCCCTCCACTTT.

J is TRBJ1-6 and V is TRBV5-4; tentatively, D is TRBD1 (5 bases). The CDR3 consists of 17 residues. The germline V and J ends were trimmed by 0 bases and 6 bases, with 16 bases remaining between them. Germline assignment: CDR1 SGHNT and CDR2 YYREEE (reference sequence). CDR3 bases: TGTGCCAGCAGCTTGGCTGGTGTTTCAGGGCTTAATTCACCCCTCCACTTT. As protein: CASSLAGVSGLNSPLHF.

The rearrangement uses TRBV3-1 (or the pseudogene TRBV3-2) and TRBJ1-1; 7 bases map to TRBD1. The CDR3 consists of 13 residues. CDR1 is LGHDT, CDR2 YNNKEL, per germline (reference sequence). V lost 3 bases, J lost 7 bases, and 5 bases stayed unmatched. CDR3: CASSHNRGVEAFF. CDR3 in DNA: TGTGCCAGCAGCCATAACAGGGGAGTTGAAGCTTTCTTT.